This T cell receptor (beta chain) was observed in a study of spatial heterogeneity in lung cancer. This clonotype has ten or more counts. The CDR3 contains 14 residues. Trimming removed 1 base from V and 3 bases from J, with 8 bases in between. The presence of a unique molecular identifier marked each TCR cDNA molecule. TCRdb processed the 5' RACE reads anew with MiXCR; each CDR3 protein has one entry. The data contain tens of thousands of distinct CDR3 sequences, approximately 6.3% of them singletons. Specified time point: sample taken at primary tumor resection. TCRs were sequenced from unsorted whole RNA of tumor, nontumor lung or PBMC. The donors were about 67 patients with non-small cell lung cancer that was early-stage and untreated.

This sample comprised PBMCs, obtained at surgery. This chain uses TRBV12-3 or TRBV12-4 with TRBJ2-3, with no clear D. This receptor was identified in a male donor with early-stage non-small cell lung cancer. The CDR3 region has the DNA TGTGCCAGCAGTTTAGGTGGGAAAACAGATACGCAGTATTTT. Protein product: CASSLGGKTDTQYF.